This TCR beta chain emerged from a study of human T cells and chemical hapten exposure. The V gene lost 2 bases and the J gene lost 5 bases, with 9 bases spanning the gap. CDR1 is MNHNY and CDR2 is SVGAGI in the germline V gene (reference sequence). The CDR3 extends over 13 amino acids. Each CDR3 protein is one row after TCRdb ran MiXCR on the RACE reads. The sample lists roughly 360,000 distinct CDR3 sequences; approximately 5% were seen once. Described time point: patch test 1, 2 weeks after DPC sensitization. As to treatment: therapeutic diphenylcyclopropenone sensitization with weekly scalp DPC. Each patch-test visit's blood sample preceded patch application. Total RNA was isolated from unfractionated whole blood.

Material: whole blood, obtained in connection with sensitization to the hapten diphenylcyclopropenone (DPC). This clonotype was sampled from a woman in her 50s with alopecia areata. Some clones in this sample may be carry-over from other donors' samples. The chain uses TRBV6-6 and TRBJ2-5; D remains ambiguous. The CDR3 DNA follows: TGTGCCAGCAGTTACAACTGGTGGGAGACCCAGTACTTC. It translates to CASSYNWWETQYF.